This section outlines one T cell receptor beta chain sequence together with its context. Profiling relied on immunoSEQ multiplex PCR, and the TCRdb table lists in-frame clones only, not all of them. The table records roughly 120,000 clones, 92% of them present only once. The sample belongs to a study of T cell changes during pregnancy in multiple sclerosis. Germline loops: CDR1 SGHAT, CDR2 FQNNGV. The germline V and J ends were trimmed by 1 base and 5 bases, with 17 bases remaining between them. The length of the CDR3 is 16 residues. Source: peripheral blood, taken in the third trimester of pregnancy. This receptor was obtained from a female donor with multiple sclerosis, enrolled in a pregnancy study. This rearrangement joins TRBV11-2 to TRBJ2-5; D is undetermined. For the CDR3, the DNA is TGTGCCAGCAGCTTAGCCCCCGAGGTAGCTGGCGAGACCCAGTACTTC. It translates to CASSLAPEVAGETQYF.